This T cell receptor beta chain stems from a study of blood T cells in healthy people across ages (dated by TCRdb to the mid-2010s). At the level of the whole study: In model experiments, roughly one uniquely barcoded TCR beta cDNA molecule per two T cells was captured by template switching. Using the same blood draw, the study looked at two additional independent replicas of 1 million unique cDNA reads for two donors, one aged 18 to 29 and the other aged 80 or older. The study measured age-related changes in TCR beta repertoire diversity using deep sequencing normalized with unique cDNA molecular identifiers. The donors were split into four age groups: young (average 16 years), middle-aged (39), aged (over 55) and long-lived (more than 80).

The study at large found these results: The long-lived group showed more naive CD4+ T cells, fewer expanded clones and increased TCR diversity than the aged group, suggesting age selection. Donor CMV infection status was unknown, potentially confounding age-related changes in expanded clonotypes. Bulk unsorted PBMC profiling prevented conclusive comparison of naive and antigen-experienced compartments. Observed TCR beta diversity correlated strongly with the percentage of naive T cells measured by flow cytometry. Estimates of total diversity based on one million sequenced T cells were considered lower bounds and underestimates. Observed TCR beta diversity per million T cells fell roughly linearly with age, and a significant reduction was already apparent by age around 40.

CDR3 length: 14 amino acids, cysteine to phenylalanine. Left in the record is the CDR3 DNA by itself, 42 bases read in frame from the first base. Trimmed from V: 0 bases; trimmed from J: 4 bases; junction bases lacking a gene match: 4. From a lookup of the germline V gene, CDR1 and CDR2 are SQVTM and ANQGSEA. Comment on this clonotype: Its antigen is currently not known. Base quality data are lacking; no much larger clone is found one base away.

The 39 donors, aged about 6 to 100 years, were systemically healthy Caucasian individuals from Russia. Roughly 9 milliliters of peripheral blood were drawn from each donor into EDTA-treated Vacutainer tubes. Ficoll-Paque density-gradient centrifugation was used to isolate PBMCs, with at least 7 million per sample. Total RNA was extracted from PBMCs with Trizol reagent, with at least 5.5 micrograms obtained per sample. Naive CD45RAhigh/CD27high T cell percentages were measured by flow cytometry on a PBMC aliquot from every donor. Libraries were constructed by 5' RACE. Sequencing used an Illumina HiSeq 2500. The second PCR ran for about 6 to 12 cycles and used a J-beta primer mix along with a sample-barcoded 5' primer. A template-switch 5' adaptor carrying 12 random nucleotides introduced a unique molecular identifier onto each TCR beta cDNA molecule. Each sample yielded at least 2.5 million CDR3-containing paired-end reads. All of the RNA was converted into first-strand cDNA using the Mint cDNA synthesis kit, with a TRBC-specific oligonucleotide serving as the primer. All cDNA was treated with uracil-DNA glycosylase and then went through a first 18-cycle PCR with the universal primers M1SS and BC2_uni_R. The study's processing was this. For normalization, 1 million high-quality reads, each with a distinct molecular identifier, were randomly selected from each sample. Reads with shared molecular identifiers were discarded instead of being binned into consensus sequences. CDR3 identification, clonotype clustering and error correction used MiTCR with a Q25 quality threshold and the strictest error-elimination algorithm. A nonparametric unseen species model with Euler transformation was used to estimate lower-bound total TCR beta diversity. TCRdb's own reprocessing of the public reads used fastp at Q25 and MiXCR and kept productive beta chains. Each record represents a unique CDR3 protein, reported with the most common genes and DNA among its rows. In this record, the V and J calls reflect TCRdb's handling and not the investigators' own analysis. A total of fewer than 1,200,000 distinct CDR3 sequences appear in this sample, approximately 26% of them only once. The ten largest clones represent 0.65% to 0.95% of the sample.

The same specimen was also included in a second study, on T cells of mothers and their children. Per the second study: The donors were nine systemically healthy Caucasian individuals, made up of three mothers and their six children. cDNA synthesis used all of the extracted RNA, with approximately 1.6 ug of RNA in each 15 ul reaction. Sample barcodes and 2-4 random nucleotides were added via the M1S primer in the second PCR. Each mother yielded over 8.5 million TCR beta CDR3 reads and each child 3 million to 3.5 million reads. Thymic selection similarly shapes TCR recombination output in related and unrelated pairs, with minor effect from inherited differences. Normalized repertoire overlap was always slightly but never significantly higher in related than unrelated mother-child pairs. With a sensitivity of approximately 100 clones per million clonotypes, no persistent microchimeric T cell clones were detected. Deep NGS was used in the study to compare the TCR beta repertoires of mothers and children and to look for features that separate related mother-child pairs from unrelated individuals. On average, the children were about 10 +/- 4 years old, while the mothers were around 40 +/- 4 years old. After adapter ligation with NEBNext reagents, the libraries were sequenced on Illumina HiSeq 2000 with 100+100 nt paired-end reads. Mother and child libraries were prepared a month apart and sequenced in separate runs to prevent cross-contamination. Between roughly 450,000 and 2,200,000 distinct TCR beta clonotypes were identified per donor. Naive TCR beta clonotypes were estimated from low-frequency clonotypes matched to each donor's FACS-determined naive share, without sorting.

The chain links TRBV29-1 with TRBJ2-5; TRBD1 fits 8 bases in the junction. The sample comprised blood. This clonotype was sampled from a girl aged 2-10 years in good health. The CDR3 reads CSVEEQGASETQYF. The base sequence is TGCAGCGTTGAAGAGCAGGGGGCGTCAGAGACCCAGTACTTC.